This TCR beta chain was identified during a study of cytomegalovirus exposure and HLA in healthy donors. Across the whole study: Among the 400 or so donors who were genotyped, roughly 86% fell in the genetic ancestry cluster that is associated with self-reported Caucasian donors. Points from the study as a whole: By HLA locus, TCR association rates varied in a later analysis, with DRB1 showing the most and HLA-C the fewest.

As concerns this clone: Its antigen is undetermined.

This CDR3 region has 14 residues. Losses at the gene ends were 7 bases for V and 8 bases for J; bases not matched to a gene: 11. CDR1 is MNHEY, CDR2 SVGAGI, per germline. Use of 60 Vbeta and 13 Jbeta primers characterized the PCR. The protocol was immunoSEQ multiplex PCR, while the TCRdb copy is restricted to in-frame clones and leaves out a portion. The data show 150,000 to 200,000 clones, roughly 83% seen once. The TCR sequence derives from a woman aged 50 to 60 in good health and CMV-seronegative. Sequencing was carried out using PBMCs. The chain combines TRBV6-5 with TRBJ2-3; 8 bases fit TRBD2. The CDR3 region is CASTPGGPAGTQYF. CDR3 DNA: TGTGCCAGCACTCCGGGGGGGCCGGCAGGTACGCAGTATTTT.